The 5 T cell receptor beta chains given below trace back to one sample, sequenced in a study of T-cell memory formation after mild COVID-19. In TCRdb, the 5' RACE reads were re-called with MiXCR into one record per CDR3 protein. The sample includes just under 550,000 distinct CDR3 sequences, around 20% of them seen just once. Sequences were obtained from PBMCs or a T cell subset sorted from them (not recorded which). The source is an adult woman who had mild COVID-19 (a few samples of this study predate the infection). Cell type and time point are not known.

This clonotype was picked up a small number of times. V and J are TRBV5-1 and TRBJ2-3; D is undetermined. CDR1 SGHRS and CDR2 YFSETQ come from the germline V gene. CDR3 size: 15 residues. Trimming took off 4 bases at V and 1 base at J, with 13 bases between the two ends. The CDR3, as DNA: TGCGCCAGCAGCCCCCTACCGGACGGCACAGATACGCAGTATTTT. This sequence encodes CASSPLPDGTDTQYF.

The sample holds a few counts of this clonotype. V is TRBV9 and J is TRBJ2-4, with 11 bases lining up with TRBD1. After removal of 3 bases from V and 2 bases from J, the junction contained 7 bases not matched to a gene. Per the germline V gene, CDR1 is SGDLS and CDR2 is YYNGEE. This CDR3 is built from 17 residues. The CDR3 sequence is CASSAPRDRGTKNIQYF. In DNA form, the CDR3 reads TGTGCCAGCAGCGCGCCCCGGGACAGGGGGACCAAAAACATTCAGTACTTC. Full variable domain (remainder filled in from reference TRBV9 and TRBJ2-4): DSGVTQTPKHLITATGQRVTLRCSPRSGDLSVYWYQQSLDQGLQFLIQYYNGEERAKGNILERFSAQQFPDLHSELNLSSLELGDSALYFCASSAPRDRGTKNIQYFGAGTRLSVL.

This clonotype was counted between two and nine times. CDR3 residues: CASSSPNVLTF. Written as DNA, the CDR3 is TGTGCCAGCAGTAGCCCCAACGTCCTGACTTTC. The V call is TRBV9, the J call TRBJ2-6, with D unclear. Germline CDR1 is SGDLS and CDR2 is YYNGEE. The CDR3 extends over 11 amino acids. V was shortened by 5 bases and J by 8 bases, with 5 bases between the two germline ends.

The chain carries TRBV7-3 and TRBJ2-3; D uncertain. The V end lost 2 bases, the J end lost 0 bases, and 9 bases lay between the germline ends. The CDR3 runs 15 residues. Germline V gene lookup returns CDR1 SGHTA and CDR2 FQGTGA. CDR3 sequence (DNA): TGTGCCAGCAGCTTATACGGTTTGAGCACAGATACGCAGTATTTT. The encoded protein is CASSLYGLSTDTQYF.

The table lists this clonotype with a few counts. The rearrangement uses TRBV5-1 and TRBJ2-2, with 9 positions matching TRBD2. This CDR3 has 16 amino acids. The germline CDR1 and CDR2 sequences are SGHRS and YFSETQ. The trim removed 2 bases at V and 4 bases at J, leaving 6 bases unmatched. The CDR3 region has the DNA TGCGCCAGCAGCTTCACTAGCGGGCGGGTCACCGGGGAGCTGTTTTTT. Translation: CASSFTSGRVTGELFF.